Below are 20 T cell receptor beta chains sequenced from a single sample in a study of shared clonotypes between healthy human individuals (dated by TCRdb to 2018 to 2021). Library preparation was by the immunoSEQ multiplex PCR assay. The clones in this table, taken by TCRdb from immuneACCESS, are in-frame only. Not every clone is retained; where verified, under half of the shortfall comes from an unresolved V gene, and the cause of the rest is unknown. The sample table shows nearly 600,000 clones, and roughly 95% are seen once. Roughly 0.1% of the sample goes to the ten largest clones. CD8 naive samples consisted of CD45RO-negative cells that were positively selected for CCR7, yielding a CD45RA+CCR7+ population without TemRA cells. Sequencing input: naive CD8+ T cells sorted from blood. Read against the paper, the sample's cell subset or site label means: CD45RA+CCR7+. The receptors come from a woman aged 25 to 39 in good health.

Comments on this clone: The sample contains more than one DNA sequence encoding this CDR3. The rearrangement uses TRBV27 and TRBJ1-3; D is undetermined. The V end lost 0 bases, the J end lost 0 bases, and 6 bases lay between the germline ends. Germline-derived CDR1 and CDR2 are MNHEY and SMNVEV (reference sequence). The CDR3 contains 15 residues. The CDR3 reads CASSLSRSSGNTIYF. The DNA of the CDR3 is TGTGCCAGCAGTTTATCTCGGAGCTCTGGAAACACCATATATTTT.

J is TRBJ2-3 and V is TRBV5-1; TRBD2 might be the D (5 bases). The CDR3 runs 15 residues. Germline V lookup: CDR1 SGHRS, CDR2 YFSETQ. Trimming took 3 bases from V and 2 from J, leaving 13 bases between them. CDR3 DNA sequence: TGCGCCAGCAGCTATGACGGGGTCTCCACAGATACGCAGTATTTT. Translation: CASSYDGVSTDTQYF. The entire variable domain, with the rest obtained from reference TRBV5-1 and TRBJ2-3, is as follows: KAGVTQTPRYLIKTRGQQVTLSCSPISGHRSVSWYQQTPGQGLQFLFEYFSETQRNKGNFPGRFSGRQFSNSRSEMNVSTLELGDSALYLCASSYDGVSTDTQYFGPGTRLTVL.

The chain employs TRBV18 and TRBJ1-4; TRBD1 aligns across 8 bases. In germline, CDR1 is KGHSH, CDR2 LQKENI. This CDR3 is built from 16 residues. The trim removed 5 bases at V and 4 bases at J, leaving 9 bases unmatched. CDR3 region: CASSSTPGQDNEKLFF. The CDR3 DNA reads as TGTGCCAGCTCAAGTACCCCGGGACAGGATAATGAAAAACTGTTTTTT.

V gene TRBV6-1 combines with J gene TRBJ2-1, with 7 bases that match TRBD1. CDR1 and CDR2 from the germline V gene are MNHNS and SASEGT. The CDR3 totals 15 residues. Trimming cost V 2 bases and J 1 base; bases outside gene matches: 2. CDR3 DNA: TGTGCCAGCAGTGAAAACAGGGGTTCCTACAATGAGCAGTTCTTC. Residues: CASSENRGSYNEQFF.

The CDR3 sequence: CASSLVGSPHYEQYF. CDR3 sequence (DNA): TGTGCCAGCAGCTTGGTCGGTAGCCCTCACTACGAGCAGTACTTC. The chain couples TRBV5-8 to TRBJ2-7, with no clear D. This CDR3 has 15 residues. Trimming pared 0 bases from V and 3 bases from J, leaving 13 bases between. Germline values: CDR1 SGHTS, CDR2 YDEGEE. The full variable domain, rest sourced from reference TRBV5-8 and TRBJ2-7, is EAGVTQSPTHLIKTRGQQATLRCSPISGHTSVYWYQQALGLGLQFLLWYDEGEERNRGNFPPRFSGRQFPNYSSELNVNALELEDSALYLCASSLVGSPHYEQYFGPGTRLTVT.

A word on this clone: Other DNA sequences of this sample code for an identical CDR3. V and J are TRBV27 and TRBJ2-1; unclear D gene. The CDR3 runs to 11 residues. Trimming took 5 bases from V and 2 from J, leaving 1 base between them. Per the germline V gene, CDR1 is MNHEY and CDR2 is SMNVEV (reference sequence). The CDR3 bases are TGTGCCAGCAGTACCTACAATGAGCAGTTCTTC. This translates into CASSTYNEQFF.

As to this clone: The sample contains more than one DNA sequence encoding this CDR3. The chain combines TRBV2 with TRBJ2-6; D is unclear. The length of the CDR3 is 13 residues. CDR1 is SNHLY, CDR2 FYNNEI, per germline. Trimming left V 6 bases short and J 2 bases short, with 5 bases between. Here the CDR3 DNA reads TGTGCCAGCAGAGGCCCTGGGGCCAACGTCCTGACTTTC. This translates into CASRGPGANVLTF. Full variable domain (missing parts from reference TRBV2 and TRBJ2-6): EPEVTQTPSHQVTQMGQEVILRCVPISNHLYFYWYRQILGQKVEFLVSFYNNEISEKSEIFDDQFSVERPDGSNFTLKIRSTKLEDSAMYFCASRGPGANVLTFGAGSRLTVL.

This clone was picked up one time. This chain links TRBV9 with TRBJ2-5; D possibly matches TRBD1 or TRBD2 (5 bases each). Judging by the DNA end, TRBJ2-7 fits better; the J call may be wrong. Germline V lookup: CDR1 SGDLS, CDR2 YYNGEE. CDR3 length: 15 residues. As DNA, the CDR3 is TGTGCCAGCAGCGTTGGGGGAGCCTCCTCCTACGAGCAGTACTTC. Encoded protein: CASSVGGASSYEQYF.

The rearrangement joins TRBV21-1 to TRBJ2-3. TRBV21-1 is classified as a pseudogene. There are 15 residues in the CDR3. In DNA, the CDR3 is TGTGCCAGCAGCATGATGGGACCTCTCGCAGATACGCAGTATTTT. Encoded protein: CASSMMGPLADTQYF.

As to this clone: The junction differs from germline at one of its ends, possibly a read error. CDR3 DNA: TGTGCCAGCAGTTACGGAGTTGAAGCCTTCTTT. It is translated as CASSYGVEAFF. V and J are TRBV6-6 and TRBJ1-1; no definite D call. In germline, CDR1 is MNHNY, CDR2 SVGAGI (reference sequence). The length of the CDR3 is 11 residues.

The genes are TRBV27 and TRBJ2-3; weak D call: TRBD2 (6 bases). This CDR3 is built from 16 residues. V was clipped by 5 bases and J by 3 bases, with 18 bases between them. Germline V CDR1 and CDR2: MNHEY, SMNVEV (reference sequence). This CDR3 reads CASSPRDSSTTDTQYF. CDR3 sequence (DNA): TGTGCCAGCAGTCCCCGGGACTCCAGTACTACAGATACGCAGTATTTT.

The rearrangement uses TRBV21-1 and TRBJ1-3. TRBV21-1 is shown as a pseudogene. The CDR3 is 15 amino acids. Here the CDR3 reads CASSKVPNRGNTIYF. The CDR3 coding sequence is TGTGCCAGCAGCAAAGTGCCCAACCGAGGAAACACCATATATTTT.

In the case of this clone: This same CDR3 is encoded by further DNA sequences in the sample. The J gene is TRBJ2-1, the V gene TRBV13; 7 bases fit TRBD2. The CDR3 runs to 15 residues. V lost 0 bases, J lost 2 bases, and 1 base stayed unmatched. Germline V gene lookup returns CDR1 PRHDT and CDR2 FYEKMQ (reference sequence). The CDR3 DNA sequence: TGTGCCAGCAGCTTAGGCCTAGCGGCCTACAATGAGCAGTTCTTC. This encodes CASSLGLAAYNEQFF.

The V gene is TRBV27, the J gene TRBJ2-5; 11 positions match TRBD1. The J call may be faulty, since TRBJ2-7 better matches the DNA end. Germline V lookup: CDR1 MNHEY, CDR2 SMNVEV (reference sequence). The CDR3 covers 14 residues. This CDR3 is CASHPGQGVYEQYF. The CDR3, as DNA: TGTGCCAGTCATCCGGGACAGGGGGTATACGAGCAGTACTTC.

The chain couples TRBV19 to TRBJ2-5; no firm D call. V was pared by 4 bases and J by 2 bases, with 8 bases between. The CDR3 extends over 13 amino acids. Germline assignment: CDR1 LNHDA and CDR2 SQIVND (reference sequence). The CDR3, as DNA: TGTGCCAGTAGTACCAGGATTCAAGAGACCCAGTACTTC. Translating gives CASSTRIQETQYF. Full variable domain (outside the CDR3, taken from reference TRBV19 and TRBJ2-5): DGGITQSPKYLFRKEGQNVTLSCEQNLNHDAMYWYRQDPGQGLRLIYYSQIVNDFQKGDIAEGYSVSREKKESFPLTVTSAQKNPTAFYLCASSTRIQETQYFGPGTRLLVL.

The J gene is TRBJ1-3, the V gene TRBV4-1; no clear D gene. The germline CDR1 and CDR2 sequences are MGHRA and YSYEKL. V was shortened by 3 bases and J by 0 bases, with 12 bases between the two germline ends. This CDR3 has 16 amino acids. CDR3 nucleotide sequence: TGCGCCAGCAGCCAGGAAGACATGGGCTCTGGAAACACCATATATTTT. Its protein is CASSQEDMGSGNTIYF.

The chain couples TRBV27 to TRBJ1-2; 9 bases map to TRBD1. Germline loops: CDR1 MNHEY, CDR2 SMNVEV (reference sequence). This CDR3 has 13 residues. Trimming at V came to 6 bases and at J to 7 bases, leaving 6 bases not matched to a gene. The CDR3 here is CASSLGTGLGYTF. The CDR3 nucleotides are TGTGCCAGCAGCCTCGGGACAGGGCTTGGCTACACCTTC.

V gene TRBV27 combines with J gene TRBJ2-7, with 10 positions matching TRBD2. Germline V lookup: CDR1 MNHEY, CDR2 SMNVEV (reference sequence). This CDR3 is built from 14 residues. With 4 bases clipped from V and 5 bases from J, the junction kept 5 bases outside the gene matches. The CDR3 nucleotides read TGTGCCAGCAGTTGGGTAGCGGGAGGAAACGAGCAGTACTTC. Amino acids: CASSWVAGGNEQYF.

This clone has only one observation. The chain carries TRBV7-9 and TRBJ1-1; D is perhaps TRBD1 (6 bases). Germline CDR1 reads SEHNR; CDR2 reads FQNEAQ (reference sequence). There are 15 residues in the CDR3. Trimming stripped 5 bases from V and 1 base from J, with 14 bases between. The CDR3 protein is CASSPHGGRNTEAFF. The CDR3 DNA reads as TGTGCCAGCAGCCCCCATGGGGGGCGGAACACTGAAGCTTTCTTT.

The V call is TRBV27, the J call TRBJ2-7; 8 nucleotides line up with TRBD1. The CDR3 is 12 amino acids. Germline trimming cut 9 bases from V and 2 bases from J; bases unmatched to any gene: 3. Germline V gene data show CDR1 as MNHEY and CDR2 as SMNVEV (reference sequence). CDR3 residues: CASQTGAYEQYF. The CDR3 bases are TGTGCCAGTCAGACAGGGGCCTACGAGCAGTACTTC.